Listed here are 15 T cell receptor beta chains from one sample, sequenced in a study of T cell responses to AZD1222 COVID-19 vaccine. The data were produced by immunoSEQ multiplex PCR, yet TCRdb's version contains in-frame clones alone and is incomplete. The sample lists around 130,000 clones, 92% occurring once. The material was peripheral blood, obtained 28 days after the second AZD1222 dose. These receptors were collected from an adult who received the AZD1222 COVID-19 vaccine.

V gene TRBV7-9 combines with J gene TRBJ1-6; D is possibly TRBD1 (5 bases). Germline V gene lookup returns CDR1 SEHNR and CDR2 FQNEAQ (reference sequence). The CDR3 is 15 amino acids. V lost 5 bases, J lost 10 bases, and 18 bases lay in between. The chain's CDR3 is CASSPVRDPLSPLHF. CDR3 coding DNA: TGTGCCAGCAGCCCAGTCCGGGACCCCCTCTCACCCCTCCACTTT.

The V gene is TRBV4-1, the J gene TRBJ1-5, with TRBD1 as a possible D gene (6 bases). Germline V lookup: CDR1 MGHRA, CDR2 YSYEKL. The V gene lost 1 base and the J gene lost 4 bases, with 11 bases spanning the gap. The CDR3 is 15 residues long. Here the CDR3 DNA reads TGCGCCAGCAGCCAAGGTGGGACACGGAATCAGCCCCAGCATTTT. It encodes CASSQGGTRNQPQHF.

The chain employs TRBV19 and TRBJ2-1, with D perhaps being TRBD1 or TRBD2 (5 bases each). The CDR3 is 15 amino acids. Germline CDR1 and CDR2: LNHDA and SQIVND (reference sequence). Deletions cut 6 bases from V and 6 bases from J, with 18 bases between. Written as DNA, the CDR3 is TGTGCCAGTAGCGCCGATTTCCGGGGACCCAATGAGCAGTTCTTC. This codes for CASSADFRGPNEQFF.

Written as DNA, the CDR3 is TGTGCTACGACCACCGTGGGGAGCTCCTACGAGCAGTACTTC. Translation gives CATTTVGSSYEQYF. V is TRBV10-3 and J is TRBJ2-7; possibly TRBD2 for D (5 bases). Germline values: CDR1 ENHRY, CDR2 SYGVKD. The CDR3 runs to 14 residues.

This chain links TRBV2 with TRBJ2-7; 8 nucleotides match TRBD1. The V gene end was trimmed by 5 bases and the J gene end by 0 bases; junction bases not matched to a gene: 3. This CDR3 is 14 amino acids long. The germline V gene has CDR1 SNHLY and CDR2 FYNNEI. This chain's CDR3 is CASSSDRGSYEQYF. The CDR3 bases are TGTGCCAGCAGTAGCGACAGGGGCTCCTACGAGCAGTACTTC.

The V and J genes are TRBV7-9 and TRBJ2-7; 13 bases fit TRBD2. Germline assignment: CDR1 SEHNR and CDR2 FQNEAQ (reference sequence). After removal of 3 bases from V and 6 bases from J, the junction contained 5 bases not matched to a gene. This CDR3 comprises 15 residues. The CDR3, as DNA: TGTGCCAGCAGCTTTACTAGCGGGAGGGGAGGCGAGCAGTACTTC. It yields the protein CASSFTSGRGGEQYF.

This clone appeared once. The chain links TRBV5-6 to TRBJ1-2; no firm D call. CDR3 length: 15 amino acids. Deletions cut 0 bases from V and 0 bases from J, with 9 bases between. Per the germline V gene, CDR1 is SGHDT and CDR2 is YYEEEE. The CDR3 sequence is CASSLAQLTNYGYTF. CDR3 DNA: TGTGCCAGCAGCTTGGCCCAGCTTACTAACTATGGCTACACCTTC.

The gene calls are TRBV5-6 and TRBJ1-3; 7 bases fit TRBD1. The CDR3 is made up of 15 amino acids. CDR1 and CDR2 (germline): SGHDT, YYEEEE. The trim removed 3 bases at V and 7 bases at J, leaving 10 bases unmatched. The CDR3: CASSSGTGVWNTIYF. The CDR3 nucleotides read TGTGCCAGCAGCTCCGGAACAGGGGTTTGGAACACCATATATTTT.

This sequence joins TRBV7-8 and TRBJ1-5; D is unresolved. The germline gives CDR1 SGHVS, CDR2 FQNEAQ. Deletions cut 2 bases from V and 2 bases from J, with 10 bases between. The CDR3 extends over 15 amino acids. The CDR3 coding sequence is TGTGCCAGCAGCTTAATCAGCGGAGGCAATCAGCCCCAGCATTTT. Its protein product is CASSLISGGNQPQHF.

J is TRBJ2-7 and V is TRBV7-2; D unresolved. Trimming shortened V by 3 bases and J by 3 bases, and 3 bases separated the two germline ends. Germline V lookup: CDR1 SGHTA, CDR2 FQGNSA. The length of the CDR3 is 11 residues. The CDR3 spells CASSFVYEQYF. As DNA, the CDR3 is TGTGCCAGCAGCTTCGTCTACGAGCAGTACTTC. The full variable domain, in which reference TRBV7-2 and TRBJ2-7 provide the parts outside the CDR3, is GAGVSQSPSNKVTEKGKDVELRCDPISGHTALYWYRQSLGQGLEFLIYFQGNSAPDKSGLPSDRFSAERTGGSVSTLTIQRTQQEDSAVYLCASSFVYEQYFGPGTRLTVT.

The chain links TRBV18 to TRBJ2-7; 12 bases agree with TRBD1. CDR3 length: 18 residues. The trim removed 0 bases at V and 3 bases at J, leaving 9 bases unmatched. CDR1 and CDR2 from the germline V gene are KGHSH and LQKENI. The CDR3 DNA follows: TGTGCCAGCTCACCACCAAGGGGACAGGGGGCGATTTTCTACGAGCAGTACTTC. It encodes CASSPPRGQGAIFYEQYF.

This sequence joins TRBV19 and TRBJ2-6; D remains ambiguous. V lost 5 bases, J lost 1 base, and 9 bases lay in between. Germline V gene lookup returns CDR1 LNHDA and CDR2 SQIVND (reference sequence). The CDR3 is 15 amino acids. The CDR3 nucleotides read TGTGCCAGTAGTCCCCACACATCTGGGGCCAACGTCCTGACTTTC. It encodes CASSPHTSGANVLTF.

The chain employs TRBV7-9 and TRBJ1-5; D is perhaps TRBD1 (6 bases). Trimming left V 5 bases short and J 5 bases short, with 10 bases between. This CDR3 has 13 amino acids. Germline values: CDR1 SEHNR, CDR2 FQNEAQ (reference sequence). The CDR3 bases are TGTGCCAGCAGCATACAGGGTGATCAGCCCCAGCATTTT. Amino acids: CASSIQGDQPQHF. Combining the CDR3 with reference TRBV7-9 and TRBJ1-5 gives the whole variable domain DTGVSQNPRHKITKRGQNVTFRCDPISEHNRLYWYRQTLGQGPEFLTYFQNEAQLEKSRLLSDRFSAERPKGSFSTLEIQRTEQGDSAMYLCASSIQGDQPQHFGDGTRLSIL.

This clone occurred a few times. This chain joins TRBV14 and TRBJ2-3, with TRBD1 matching over 8 bases. The V segment lost 0 bases and the J segment 0 bases; nucleotides outside the gene matches: 2. The CDR3 has 16 residues. The germline V gene has CDR1 SGHDN and CDR2 FVKESK. CDR3 sequence (DNA): TGTGCCAGCAGCCAAGAAGGACAGGGAAGCACAGATACGCAGTATTTT. This gives the protein CASSQEGQGSTDTQYF.

V is TRBV19 and J is TRBJ1-1; D unclear. CDR3 size: 13 residues. Trimming stripped 4 bases from V and 3 bases from J, with 9 bases between. Germline V gene sequence: CDR1 LNHDA, CDR2 SQIVND (reference sequence). The DNA of the CDR3 is TGTGCCAGTAGTAGCTCCAGAGACACTGAAGCTTTCTTT. Translating it yields CASSSSRDTEAFF.